There are a few counts of the clone carrying this TCR beta chain. Measured with immunoSEQ multiplex PCR; TCRdb has only the in-frame clones, and not every one. Of 55,000 to 80,000 clones listed, roughly 93% are singletons. The sample belongs to a study of technical replicates of blood from a few donors. The V and J ends lost 3 bases and 6 bases respectively, with 14 bases between them. CDR1 SGHVS and CDR2 FNYEAQ come from the germline V gene. This CDR3 spans 15 amino acids. The receptor comes from a human donor in good health. The chain links TRBV7-6 to TRBJ1-4, with D uncertain. Sequencing was done on a sample of T cells isolated from PBMCs. The CDR3 coding sequence is TGTGCCAGCAGCTTCTCAGGAAGGGAGGATGAAAAACTGTTTTTT. It encodes CASSFSGREDEKLFF.